The entry below describes one TCR beta chain. No antigen is known for it. This entry belongs to a study of T cells after posttransplantation cyclophosphamide. Some clones are missing from TCRdb's copy, which holds only in-frame ones; the method was immunoSEQ multiplex PCR. The sample shows about 66,000 clones, around 95% of them seen only once. Study results and limitations: Recipient CMV seropositivity and CMV reactivation strongly tracked TRB clonality. Donor CD8+ memory clones often dominated recipient blood repertoires at later times.

The receptor's source is a woman under 40 in good health and a related stem cell transplant donor. Sequences were obtained from PBMCs.

The CDR3: CASRVTDMNTEAFF. The CDR3 DNA sequence: TGCGCCAGCAGGGTGACAGACATGAACACTGAAGCTTTCTTT. V is TRBV5-1 and J is TRBJ1-1; D might be TRBD1 (5 bases). This CDR3 is built from 14 residues. The germline CDR1 and CDR2 sequences are SGHRS and YFSETQ. V lost 5 bases and J lost 0, with 11 bases in between.